Below, 26 T cell receptor beta chains from the same sample are listed, as sequenced in a study of response to subunit inactivated influenza vaccine. TCRdb reanalysed the RT-PCR reads using MiXCR and keeps one entry per CDR3 protein. The sample holds some 800,000 distinct CDR3 sequences, 21% seen once. The sequencing used PBMCs from blood, collected 5 days after vaccination. These receptors all come from a man between 45 and 60 years old who received an inactivated influenza vaccine.

V gene TRBV20-1 combines with J gene TRBJ2-3; tentative D call: TRBD1 (6 bases). This CDR3 is built from 12 residues. Germline V lookup: CDR1 DFQATT, CDR2 SNEGSKA (reference sequence). V lost 7 bases, J lost 5 bases, and 13 bases lay in between. The CDR3 region is CSVGRGRDTQYF. In DNA, the CDR3 is TGCAGTGTCGGCAGGGGAAGAGATACGCAGTATTTT.

This chain links TRBV15 with TRBJ2-1; 7 positions match TRBD2. The germline CDR1 and CDR2 sequences are LNHNV and YYDKDF (reference sequence). J gave up 6 bases and V 6 bases, and 5 bases lay outside the gene matches. The CDR3 totals 13 residues. The CDR3, as DNA: TGTGCCACCAGTATGACTAGCCCCAATGAGCAGTTCTTC. Residues: CATSMTSPNEQFF.

V gene TRBV6-5 combines with J gene TRBJ2-1; 10 nucleotides match TRBD1. Per the germline V gene, CDR1 is MNHEY and CDR2 is SVGAGI. CDR3 size: 14 residues. The V and J ends lost 5 bases and 5 bases, in that order; junction bases with no gene match: 3. CDR3 in amino acids: CASSGQGGDNEQFF. CDR3 sequence (DNA): TGTGCCAGCAGTGGACAGGGGGGGGACAATGAGCAGTTCTTC.

This chain connects TRBV5-5 to TRBJ2-7, with 10 bases matching TRBD1. Germline CDR1 reads SGHKS; CDR2 reads YYEKEE (reference sequence). This CDR3 has 17 amino acids. With 0 bases clipped from V and 6 bases from J, the junction kept 12 bases outside the gene matches. CDR3: CASSLVGTGVFSGEQYF. The CDR3 DNA is TGTGCCAGCAGCTTGGTCGGGACAGGGGTTTTTAGCGGCGAGCAGTACTTC.

This chain links TRBV7-2 with TRBJ2-5; 7 nucleotides line up with TRBD2. CDR3 length: 15 residues. Germline trimming cut 0 bases from V and 3 bases from J; bases unmatched to any gene: 4. The germline V gene has CDR1 SGHTA and CDR2 FQGNSA. CDR3: CASSLATTSKETQYF. DNA for the CDR3: TGTGCCAGCAGCTTAGCGACGACTAGCAAAGAGACCCAGTACTTC.

This clonotype was observed a handful of times. CDR3 protein: CASRTLWAGQETQYF. The CDR3 region has the DNA TGTGCCAGCAGAACCCTATGGGCAGGCCAAGAGACCCAGTACTTC. This rearrangement joins TRBV2 to TRBJ2-5; D unclear. Germline CDR1 reads SNHLY; CDR2 reads FYNNEI. Trimming shortened V by 6 bases and J by 1 base, and 15 bases separated the two germline ends. The CDR3 is 15 amino acids.

The chain uses TRBV12-3 or TRBV12-4 and TRBJ1-1; 9 nucleotides match TRBD1. The CDR3 contains 15 residues. With V trimmed by 4 bases and J by 4 bases, 7 bases remained unmatched. The CDR3 protein is CASSYPQGAPTEAFF. The CDR3 nucleotides read TGTGCCAGCAGTTACCCACAGGGGGCGCCCACTGAAGCTTTCTTT.

This clonotype has ten or more counts. The chain employs TRBV7-9 and TRBJ2-7; D is unclear. CDR3 length equals 13 residues. Germline-derived CDR1 and CDR2 are SEHNR and FQNEAQ (reference sequence). With 0 bases removed from V and 3 bases from J, the gap between germline ends came to 6 bases. Here the CDR3 DNA reads TGTGCCAGCAGCTTAGCTTGGGGCTACGAGCAGTACTTC. Protein: CASSLAWGYEQYF. Variable domain in full (rest from reference TRBV7-9 and TRBJ2-7): DTGVSQNPRHKITKRGQNVTFRCDPISEHNRLYWYRQTLGQGPEFLTYFQNEAQLEKSRLLSDRFSAERPKGSFSTLEIQRTEQGDSAMYLCASSLAWGYEQYFGPGTRLTVT.

This clonotype was recorded a few times. The V and J genes are TRBV7-9 and TRBJ2-3; D may be TRBD2 (6 bases). The V gene's germline CDR1 is SEHNR and CDR2 FQNEAQ (reference sequence). Trimming removed 1 base at V and 3 bases at J, with 14 bases between. This CDR3 has 16 amino acids. CDR3 bases: TGTGCCAGCAGCTTAGGAACTAGCTCCGCTACAGATACGCAGTATTTT. Translated: CASSLGTSSATDTQYF.

The rearrangement links TRBV15 to TRBJ2-6; D is possibly TRBD1 (8 bases). Looked up from germline, CDR1 is LNHNV and CDR2 is YYDKDF (reference sequence). The germline V and J ends were trimmed by 4 bases and 1 base, with 17 bases remaining between them. The CDR3 consists of 18 residues. The CDR3 is CATSKQGGYSSGANVLTF. CDR3 nucleotides: TGTGCCACCAGCAAACAGGGGGGGTATTCGTCTGGGGCCAACGTCCTGACTTTC. Full variable domain (rest looked up from reference TRBV15 and TRBJ2-6): DAMVIQNPRYQVTQFGKPVTLSCSQTLNHNVMYWYQQKSSQAPKLLFHYYDKDFNNEADTPDNFQSRRPNTSFCFLDIRSPGLGDTAMYLCATSKQGGYSSGANVLTFGAGSRLTVL.

J is TRBJ1-5 and V is TRBV20-1; D is possibly TRBD1 (5 bases). V was cut by 2 bases and J by 0 bases, with 11 bases left in between. This CDR3 comprises 15 residues. Germline CDR1 is DFQATT and CDR2 is SNEGSKA (reference sequence). The CDR3 nucleotides are TGCAGTGCTAGAACCGACAGTTATAGCAATCAGCCCCAGCATTTT. Its protein is CSARTDSYSNQPQHF.

The J gene is TRBJ2-3, the V gene TRBV20-1, with 11 bases aligning to TRBD1. Germline V gene sequence: CDR1 DFQATT, CDR2 SNEGSKA (reference sequence). CDR3 length equals 17 residues. With V trimmed by 6 bases and J by 2 bases, 13 bases remained unmatched. Here the CDR3 DNA reads TGCAGTGCCCTGATCCTCCCGGGACAGGGGGACACAGATACGCAGTATTTT. Translation gives CSALILPGQGDTDTQYF.

This chain links TRBV12-3 or TRBV12-4 with TRBJ2-7; D may correspond to TRBD1 or TRBD2 (5 bases each). The V gene lost 1 base and the J gene lost 4 bases, with 14 bases spanning the gap. The CDR3 covers 15 residues. This CDR3 is CASSLGQSGTYEQYF. In DNA form, the CDR3 reads TGTGCCAGCAGTTTAGGTCAGTCAGGGACGTACGAGCAGTACTTC.

The rearrangement joins TRBV6-2 or TRBV6-3 to TRBJ2-7, with 9 bases matching TRBD1. Trimming took 5 bases from V and 1 from J; bases not matched to a gene: 15. CDR1 is MNHEY and CDR2 is SVGEGT in the germline V gene. The CDR3 is 18 residues long. CDR3 DNA sequence: TGTGCCAGCAGTCGCTACCGGACAGGGGTGGGAGGATCCTACGAGCAGTACTTC. Amino acids: CASSRYRTGVGGSYEQYF.

This clonotype was observed a few times. V usage is TRBV5-1 and J usage is TRBJ1-4; maybe TRBD1 (5 bases). The germline V and J ends were trimmed by 1 base and 6 bases, with 7 bases remaining between them. Germline values: CDR1 SGHRS, CDR2 YFSETQ. This CDR3 spans 13 amino acids. CDR3: CASSLSGYEKLFF. The CDR3 nucleotides are TGCGCCAGCAGCTTGTCAGGGTATGAAAAACTGTTTTTT. Full variable domain (rest looked up from reference TRBV5-1 and TRBJ1-4): KAGVTQTPRYLIKTRGQQVTLSCSPISGHRSVSWYQQTPGQGLQFLFEYFSETQRNKGNFPGRFSGRQFSNSRSEMNVSTLELGDSALYLCASSLSGYEKLFFGSGTQLSVL.

The rearrangement links TRBV6-5 to TRBJ2-6; 8 nucleotides agree with TRBD1. V shed 2 bases and J 1 base; nucleotides not matched to a gene: 4. Germline CDR1 and CDR2: MNHEY and SVGAGI. The CDR3 has 17 residues. CDR3 nucleotides: TGTGCCAGCAGTTACGGGACAGGCCCTTCTGGGGCCAACGTCCTGACTTTC. Amino acid sequence: CASSYGTGPSGANVLTF.

V is TRBV12-3 or TRBV12-4 and J is TRBJ1-1, with a tentative D call TRBD1 (6 bases). Trimming left V 8 bases short and J 4 bases short, with 17 bases between. The length of the CDR3 is 14 residues. CDR3 sequence reads: CASLTGARSTEAFF. Here the CDR3 DNA reads TGTGCCAGCCTGACGGGGGCGCGAAGCACTGAAGCTTTCTTT.

This clonotype was observed a few times. The chain has TRBV7-9 and TRBJ2-1; TRBD2 is a possible D gene (6 bases). This CDR3 is 15 amino acids long. Trimming pared 5 bases from V and 5 bases from J, leaving 16 bases between. Germline values: CDR1 SEHNR, CDR2 FQNEAQ (reference sequence). CDR3 nucleotide sequence: TGTGCCAGCAGCCATTCGGGGCTAGCGCACAATGAGCAGTTCTTC. Translating it yields CASSHSGLAHNEQFF.

This clonotype was seen a handful of times. The chain has TRBV7-2 and TRBJ2-3, with 8 bases fitting TRBD2. CDR3 size: 16 residues. Losses at the gene ends were 1 base for V and 0 bases for J; bases not matched to a gene: 3. Germline-derived CDR1 and CDR2 are SGHTA and FQGNSA. Written as DNA, the CDR3 is TGTGCCAGCAGCTTAGATAGCGGGGCAAGCACAGATACGCAGTATTTT. It codes for CASSLDSGASTDTQYF. Combining the CDR3 with reference TRBV7-2 and TRBJ2-3 gives the whole variable domain GAGVSQSPSNKVTEKGKDVELRCDPISGHTALYWYRQSLGQGLEFLIYFQGNSAPDKSGLPSDRFSAERTGGSVSTLTIQRTQQEDSAVYLCASSLDSGASTDTQYFGPGTRLTVL.

The chain couples TRBV7-3 to TRBJ2-5; D possibly corresponds to TRBD1 (6 bases). CDR3 length: 15 amino acids. Trimming took off 5 bases at V and 2 bases at J, with 15 bases between the two ends. The germline CDR1 and CDR2 sequences are SGHTA and FQGTGA. Here the CDR3 DNA reads TGTGCCAGCAGCCCCAATGGACAGACTCAAGAGACCCAGTACTTC. Amino acids: CASSPNGQTQETQYF.

The rearrangement uses TRBV10-3 and TRBJ2-1; TRBD2 aligns across 8 bases. Germline CDR1 reads ENHRY; CDR2 reads SYGVKD. Trimming at V came to 3 bases and at J to 5 bases, leaving 6 bases not matched to a gene. The CDR3 extends over 15 amino acids. For the CDR3, the DNA is TGTGCCATCAGTGAACAAGGACTAGCCGACAATGAGCAGTTCTTC. It is translated as CAISEQGLADNEQFF.

The rearrangement uses TRBV12-3 or TRBV12-4 and TRBJ2-2; 11 nucleotides align to TRBD2. CDR3 length equals 15 residues. With V trimmed by 7 bases and J by 5 bases, 6 bases remained unmatched. The CDR3 DNA follows: TGTGCCAGCACTTGGGGACTAGCGGATACCGGGGAGCTGTTTTTT. Translating gives CASTWGLADTGELFF.

In its sample, this clonotype was seen a few times. The J gene is TRBJ2-7, the V gene TRBV7-6; D is uncertain. Trimming removed 1 base at V and 0 bases at J, with 10 bases between. This CDR3 comprises 15 residues. The V gene's germline CDR1 is SGHVS and CDR2 FNYEAQ. CDR3 loop: CASSLDFSLSYEQYF. The CDR3, as DNA: TGTGCCAGCAGCTTAGATTTCAGTCTCTCCTACGAGCAGTACTTC.

The chain is built from TRBV4-3 and TRBJ1-3; TRBD1 matches 7 bases. Trimming cost V 2 bases and J 4 bases; bases outside gene matches: 8. The CDR3 is made up of 16 amino acids. Per germline, CDR1 LGHNA and CDR2 YSLEER. DNA for the CDR3: TGCGCCAGCAGCCAATCCCTTCCGGGACAGGGAAACACCATATATTTT. It encodes CASSQSLPGQGNTIYF.

Concerning this clonotype: It may be a read error: a sequence one base away is much more abundant. The CDR3 DNA reads TGTGCCACCGAGGTGGCAGTCCAAGAGACCCAGTACTTC. The encoded protein is CATEVAVQETQYF. This sequence joins TRBV10-3 and TRBJ2-5, with no clear D. Trimming left V 10 bases short and J 1 base short, with 13 bases between. There are 13 residues in the CDR3. Germline lookup yields CDR1 ENHRY and CDR2 SYGVKD.

This clonotype showed up many times. The chain has TRBV7-8 and TRBJ2-7, with 8 bases that match TRBD1. Germline-derived CDR1 and CDR2 are SGHVS and FQNEAQ. Trimming removed 5 bases from V and 7 bases from J; junction bases left unmatched: 10. There are 14 residues in the CDR3. The CDR3 here is CASSEWTGTGEQYF. The DNA for the CDR3 is TGTGCCAGCAGCGAGTGGACAGGGACGGGAGAGCAGTACTTC.